This TCR beta chain was identified during a study of glioma-infiltrating T cells after dendritic cell vaccination. Here immunoSEQ multiplex PCR was the method, and the copy in TCRdb shows in-frame clones only, minus some. The sample records more than 95,000 clones, around 81% being singletons. Blood PBMC samples: pre-vaccination, two weeks post third vaccination, and at tumor progression. Trimming removed 5 bases at V and 8 bases at J, with 14 bases between. This CDR3 has 13 residues. Germline CDR1 SGHTA, CDR2 FQGNSA. This clonotype was sampled from a human donor with glioblastoma. The sample here was blood, taken before dendritic cell vaccination. The rearrangement joins TRBV7-2 to TRBJ2-3; maybe TRBD2 (5 bases). CDR3 sequence: CASSPLRGGTQYF. CDR3 nucleotide sequence: TGTGCCAGCAGCCCATTACGTGGAGGTACGCAGTATTTT.